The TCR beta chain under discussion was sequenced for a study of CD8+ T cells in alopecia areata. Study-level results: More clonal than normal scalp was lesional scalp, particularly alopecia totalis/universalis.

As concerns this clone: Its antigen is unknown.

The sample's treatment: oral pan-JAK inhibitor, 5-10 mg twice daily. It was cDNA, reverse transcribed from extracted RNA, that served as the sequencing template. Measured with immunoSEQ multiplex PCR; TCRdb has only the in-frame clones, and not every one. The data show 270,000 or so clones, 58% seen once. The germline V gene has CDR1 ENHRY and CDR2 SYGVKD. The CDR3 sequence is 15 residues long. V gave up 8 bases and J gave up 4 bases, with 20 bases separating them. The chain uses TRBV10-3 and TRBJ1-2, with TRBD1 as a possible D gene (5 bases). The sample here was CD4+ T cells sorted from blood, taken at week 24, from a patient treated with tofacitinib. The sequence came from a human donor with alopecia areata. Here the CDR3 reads CAIFERGSQFYGYTF. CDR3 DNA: TGTGCCATCTTCGAAAGGGGCAGCCAGTTCTATGGCTACACCTTC.